Each of the 21 T cell receptor beta chains below was sequenced from the same sample in a study of cytomegalovirus exposure and HLA in healthy donors. In the PCR, 60 Vbeta and 13 Jbeta primers were used. The repertoire was sequenced with immunoSEQ multiplex PCR; TCRdb's copy has only in-frame clones and lacks some. This table has under 150,000 clones, 75% to 85% appearing once. The sequencing sample was made of PBMCs. These receptors were taken from a woman in her thirties or forties in good health and CMV-seronegative.

The genes are TRBV6-5 and TRBJ1-4, with 9 bases aligning to TRBD1. Germline V gene data show CDR1 as MNHEY and CDR2 as SVGAGI. V lost 5 bases, J lost 8 bases, and 6 bases stayed unmatched. The CDR3 sequence is 14 residues long. CDR3 protein: CASSPGQGWEKLFF. The DNA of the CDR3 is TGTGCCAGCAGTCCTGGACAGGGGTGGGAAAAACTGTTTTTT.

CDR3 protein: CASSQDHPLAGEWNEQFF. CDR3 bases: TGCGCCAGCAGCCAAGATCATCCCCTAGCGGGAGAGTGGAATGAGCAGTTCTTC. The chain has TRBV4-1 and TRBJ2-1, with TRBD2 matching over 10 bases. CDR1 and CDR2 from the germline V gene are MGHRA and YSYEKL. After removal of 0 bases from V and 7 bases from J, the junction contained 12 bases not matched to a gene. CDR3 length: 18 amino acids.

The genes are TRBV18 and TRBJ2-7, with D possibly TRBD1 on 5 matching bases. V was pared by 0 bases and J by 9 bases, with 12 bases between. The CDR3 totals 13 residues. Germline V gene lookup returns CDR1 KGHSH and CDR2 LQKENI. CDR3 nucleotides: TGTGCCAGCTCACCACCCGACAGCCCCTGGCAGTACTTC. It translates to CASSPPDSPWQYF.

The chain employs TRBV19 and TRBJ1-4, with 8 bases fitting TRBD1. V dropped 8 bases and J dropped 5; count of bases not matched to a gene: 4. CDR3 length: 13 residues. The germline V gene encodes CDR1 LNHDA and CDR2 SQIVND (reference sequence). The DNA for the CDR3 is TGTGCCAGTCGACAGGGGAGGAATGAAAAACTGTTTTTT. As protein: CASRQGRNEKLFF.

The CDR3 loop reads CATGQGATNEKLFF. In DNA form, the CDR3 reads TGTGCCACCGGACAGGGTGCAACTAATGAAAAACTGTTTTTT. The genes are TRBV5-4 and TRBJ1-4; 8 bases line up with TRBD1. Looked up from germline, CDR1 is SGHNT and CDR2 is YYREEE (reference sequence). The CDR3 totals 14 residues. Trimming took 9 bases from V and 0 from J; bases not matched to a gene: 4. Complete variable domain (other parts from reference TRBV5-4 and TRBJ1-4): ETGVTQSPTHLIKTRGQQVTLRCSSQSGHNTVSWYQQALGQGPQFIFQYYREEENGRGNFPPRFSGLQFPNYSSELNVNALELDDSALYLCATGQGATNEKLFFGSGTQLSVL.

V usage is TRBV7-9 and J usage is TRBJ1-2; D not resolved. The germline CDR1 and CDR2 sequences are SEHNR and FQNEAQ (reference sequence). V was clipped by 1 base and J by 0 bases, with 6 bases between them. This CDR3 contains 14 residues. The CDR3 DNA reads as TGTGCCAGCAGCTTAGGGGCAGCTAACTATGGCTACACCTTC. It codes for CASSLGAANYGYTF.

The chain recombines TRBV29-1 with TRBJ2-3; 11 bases line up with TRBD2. There are 13 residues in the CDR3. V gave up 6 bases and J gave up 4 bases; unmatched junction bases: 3. CDR1 SQVTM and CDR2 ANQGSEA come from the germline V gene. Here the CDR3 reads CSVRGLAADTQYF. The CDR3 DNA follows: TGCAGCGTGCGGGGACTAGCGGCAGATACGCAGTATTTT.

The chain is built from TRBV18 and TRBJ1-1; 9 nucleotides agree with TRBD1. The junction had 6 bases not matched to a gene; V was cut back by 4 bases and J by 3 bases. CDR1 and CDR2 (germline): KGHSH, LQKENI. The CDR3 totals 15 residues. For the CDR3, the DNA is TGTGCCAGCTCACTCACAGGGGGCGCGTACACTGAAGCTTTCTTT. Residues: CASSLTGGAYTEAFF.

This clone was found many times. V is TRBV2 and J is TRBJ2-7, with TRBD1 matching over 8 bases. The CDR3 covers 14 residues. CDR1 is SNHLY, CDR2 FYNNEI, per germline. V trimming: 9 bases; J trimming: 6 bases; junction bases outside the gene matches: 13. This CDR3 is CASAGDRSRIEQYF. The CDR3 DNA sequence: TGTGCCAGTGCAGGGGACAGGAGTAGGATCGAGCAGTACTTC.

The rearrangement uses TRBV12-5 and TRBJ2-5; D gene ambiguous. The J call may be in error: the DNA end matches TRBJ2-7 better. The germline gives CDR1 LGHNT, CDR2 FRNRAP. The CDR3 runs 14 residues. Written as DNA, the CDR3 is TGTGCTAGTCGAAGAACGGGTGACTCCTACGAGCAGTACTTC. This gives the protein CASRRTGDSYEQYF.

The rearrangement joins TRBV10-3 to TRBJ1-5; D gene uncertain. The V and J ends lost 10 bases and 3 bases respectively, with 13 bases between them. CDR1 and CDR2 from the germline V gene are ENHRY and SYGVKD. The CDR3 is made up of 13 amino acids. The CDR3 DNA reads TGTGCCAGCTTCGACACCCTCAATCAGCCCCAGCATTTT. Amino acids: CASFDTLNQPQHF.

The chain employs TRBV4-2 and TRBJ2-7, with 10 bases that match TRBD2. V gave up 4 bases and J gave up 2 bases; unmatched junction bases: 2. The V gene's germline CDR1 is LGHNA and CDR2 YNFKEQ. The CDR3 is made up of 14 amino acids. Here the CDR3 reads CASSRTSGPYEQYF. In DNA, the CDR3 is TGTGCCAGCAGCCGGACTAGCGGACCCTACGAGCAGTACTTC.

The chain uses TRBV15 and TRBJ1-3, with D uncertain. This CDR3 comprises 16 residues. Germline CDR1 and CDR2: LNHNV and YYDKDF (reference sequence). The germline V and J ends were trimmed by 1 base and 1 base, with 11 bases remaining between them. The CDR3 loop reads CATSRALVASGNTIYF. The CDR3 DNA is TGTGCCACCAGCAGAGCCCTAGTGGCGTCTGGAAACACCATATATTTT.

V is TRBV29-1 and J is TRBJ1-1; 9 nucleotides line up with TRBD1. Germline V gene data show CDR1 as SQVTM and CDR2 as ANQGSEA. This CDR3 region has 13 residues. J gave up 5 bases and V 4 bases, and 5 bases lay outside the gene matches. CDR3 sequence: CSVGYRGQTEAFF. CDR3 nucleotide sequence: TGCAGCGTTGGGTACAGGGGGCAGACTGAAGCTTTCTTT.

This clone has a single count. This chain uses TRBV6-1 with TRBJ1-2; no reliable D call. CDR1 and CDR2 (germline): MNHNS, SASEGT. The V gene lost 0 bases and the J gene lost 5 bases, with 10 bases spanning the gap. This CDR3 contains 14 residues. CDR3 in amino acids: CASSEAQYSYGYTF. Written as DNA, the CDR3 is TGTGCCAGCAGTGAAGCCCAATACAGTTATGGCTACACCTTC.

DNA of the CDR3: TGTGCCAGCAGCTTGCCAGGGTACGAGCAGTACTTC. Translation gives CASSLPGYEQYF. J is TRBJ2-7 and V is TRBV5-4; maybe TRBD1 (5 bases). The CDR3 contains 12 residues. Trimming left V 1 base short and J 4 bases short, with 6 bases between. The germline V gene encodes CDR1 SGHNT and CDR2 YYREEE (reference sequence). Combining the CDR3 with reference TRBV5-4 and TRBJ2-7 gives the whole variable domain ETGVTQSPTHLIKTRGQQVTLRCSSQSGHNTVSWYQQALGQGPQFIFQYYREEENGRGNFPPRFSGLQFPNYSSELNVNALELDDSALYLCASSLPGYEQYFGPGTRLTVT.

This clone appeared once. The rearrangement uses TRBV28 and TRBJ1-4, with D tentatively TRBD1 (6 bases). The length of the CDR3 is 12 residues. Looked up from germline, CDR1 is MDHEN and CDR2 is SYDVKM. Trimming stripped 6 bases from V and 8 bases from J, with 10 bases between. The CDR3 loop is CASRTGREKLFF. DNA for the CDR3: TGTGCCAGCAGGACAGGCCGGGAAAAACTGTTTTTT.

In this sample, this clone turned up a few times. The DNA for the CDR3 is TGTGCCAGCAGCCTGAGCGGGAGGGCGCATGAGCAGTTCTTC. Translated: CASSLSGRAHEQFF. The chain combines TRBV7-9 with TRBJ2-1; 10 bases align to TRBD2. The CDR3 is 14 amino acids. After removal of 5 bases from V and 8 bases from J, the junction contained 6 bases not matched to a gene. Germline assignment: CDR1 SEHNR and CDR2 FQNEAQ (reference sequence).

The genes are TRBV10-2 and TRBJ2-2; 9 bases map to TRBD2. The V gene's germline CDR1 is WSHSY and CDR2 SAAADI. The CDR3 is 15 amino acids. The V gene end was trimmed by 2 bases and the J gene end by 3 bases; junction bases not matched to a gene: 1. CDR3 in DNA: TGCGCCAGCAGTGAGGCGGGAGGGGACACCGGGGAGCTGTTTTTT. Translating gives CASSEAGGDTGELFF.

The chain combines TRBV6-5 with TRBJ1-2; D is unclear. V lost 7 bases to trimming and J lost 4 bases, with 10 bases between them. The length of the CDR3 is 12 residues. Germline V CDR1 and CDR2: MNHEY, SVGAGI. In DNA, the CDR3 is TGTGCCAGCACGGAGGTTGGCTATGGCTACACCTTC. It translates to CASTEVGYGYTF.

In its sample, this clone was seen once. V and J are TRBV5-6 and TRBJ1-3; no reliable D call. The CDR3 is made up of 14 amino acids. The V end was cut by 4 bases, the J end by 8 bases, with 16 bases between. Looked up from germline, CDR1 is SGHDT and CDR2 is YYEEEE. This chain's CDR3 is CASSPGRVGDTIYF. CDR3 DNA: TGTGCCAGCAGCCCGGGGAGGGTCGGAGACACCATATATTTT.